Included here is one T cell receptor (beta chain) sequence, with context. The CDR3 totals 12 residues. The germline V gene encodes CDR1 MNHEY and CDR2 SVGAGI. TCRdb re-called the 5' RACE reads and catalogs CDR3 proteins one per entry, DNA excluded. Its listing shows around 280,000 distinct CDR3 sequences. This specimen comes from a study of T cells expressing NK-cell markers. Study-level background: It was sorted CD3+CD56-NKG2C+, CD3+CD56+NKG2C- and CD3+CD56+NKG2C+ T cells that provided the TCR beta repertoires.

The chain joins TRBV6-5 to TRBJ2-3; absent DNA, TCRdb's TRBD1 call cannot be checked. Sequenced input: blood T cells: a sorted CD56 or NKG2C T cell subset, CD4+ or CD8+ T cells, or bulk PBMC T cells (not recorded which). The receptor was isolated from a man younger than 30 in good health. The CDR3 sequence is CASSKGTNTQYF.